By share, the clone carrying this T cell receptor beta chain counts as large. Its antigen is as yet unknown. The CDR3 consists of 16 residues. CDR1 and CDR2 from the germline V gene are SGDLS and YYNGEE. V gave up 1 base and J gave up 5 bases; unmatched junction bases: 7. From live CD3+CD8+TCRalphabeta+ cells, four PD-1 and/or TIGIT subsets were sorted. These data belong to a study of circulating CD8 cells and anti-PD-1 response in melanoma. Using roughly 14 ng of total RNA, TCR libraries were made with the QIAseq Immune Repertoire TCR panel. TCRdb called the reads again in MiXCR, with one record for every CDR3 protein. Among 300 or so distinct CDR3 sequences listed, about 9.4% were seen once. Study results and limitations: Under 7.5% of TRB clonotypes were shared between subsets at M1.

The sequencing here drew on CD8+ T cells from PBMCs, taken at baseline or after one month of anti-PD-1 therapy (not recorded which). This TCR derives from a human donor with melanoma. The chain links TRBV9 to TRBJ2-1, with TRBD1 matching over 9 bases. The CDR3 nucleotides read TGTGCCAGCAGCGTAAACCGGGACAGGGTGAACAATGAGCAGTTCTTC. Translated, it gives CASSVNRDRVNNEQFF.